The 26 T cell receptor beta chains below come from one sample, sequenced in a study of PD-1 blockade in classical Hodgkin lymphoma. Following autologous stem cell transplantation, relapse occurred in every patient, and exposure to brentuximab vedotin varied. Thawed PBMCs yielded CD4+ T cells through magnetic negative selection. TCRdb's table, derived via immunoSEQ multiplex PCR, lists solely in-frame clones and lacks some. The table includes roughly 7,200 clones, roughly 79% detected once. This specimen was CD4+ T cells from blood, taken at baseline. These receptor sequences come from a human donor with classical Hodgkin lymphoma.

The chain joins TRBV4-1 to TRBJ1-1; weak D call: TRBD1 (6 bases). Germline V lookup: CDR1 MGHRA, CDR2 YSYEKL. Trimming pared 5 bases from V and 1 base from J, leaving 14 bases between. This CDR3 contains 15 residues. CDR3 residues: CASSTTGIWNTEAFF. The CDR3 nucleotides read TGCGCCAGCAGCACAACAGGGATCTGGAACACTGAAGCTTTCTTT.

The rearrangement uses TRBV18 and TRBJ2-7; TRBD2 agrees at 10 bases. This CDR3 contains 15 residues. J was trimmed by 4 bases and V by 4 bases; bases with no gene match: 7. Germline CDR1 KGHSH, CDR2 LQKENI. CDR3 region: CASSQAAGGYYEQYF. The CDR3 nucleotides read TGTGCCAGCTCACAGGCAGCGGGAGGGTATTACGAGCAGTACTTC.

The V and J genes are TRBV5-4 and TRBJ1-1; 9 bases match TRBD1. This CDR3 is 14 amino acids long. With V trimmed by 4 bases and J by 4 bases, 5 bases remained unmatched. Germline assignment: CDR1 SGHNT and CDR2 YYREEE (reference sequence). The CDR3 DNA reads TGTGCCAGCAGCCTGGACAGGGGATCCACTGAAGCTTTCTTT. Encoded protein: CASSLDRGSTEAFF.

The chain recombines TRBV28 with TRBJ2-5; maybe TRBD1 (6 bases). The V gene's germline CDR1 is MDHEN and CDR2 SYDVKM. The CDR3 consists of 13 residues. V was pared by 3 bases and J by 1 base, with 6 bases between. The DNA for the CDR3 is TGTGCCAGCAGTTTGGACAGCCAAGAGACCCAGTACTTC. This encodes CASSLDSQETQYF.

This clone has just one count. V gene TRBV4-3 combines with J gene TRBJ2-3; 7 nucleotides line up with TRBD1. Germline CDR1 reads LGHNA; CDR2 reads YSLEER. The CDR3 loop spans 13 amino acids. V gave up 4 bases and J gave up 13 bases; unmatched junction bases: 11. The CDR3 DNA is TGCGCCAGCAGCCGAGGAACAGGGGCCGAAGAGTATTTT. Translated, it gives CASSRGTGAEEYF.

CDR3 region: CASSPGLAGGTDTQYF. CDR3 sequence (DNA): TGTGCCAGCAGCCCCGGACTAGCGGGGGGCACAGATACGCAGTATTTT. J is TRBJ2-3 and V is TRBV11-3; TRBD2 aligns across 13 bases. CDR1 is SGHNT and CDR2 is YENEEA in the germline V gene. The CDR3 consists of 16 residues. The V and J ends lost 5 bases and 1 base, in that order; junction bases with no gene match: 3.

The chain employs TRBV5-4 and TRBJ2-1; D is unclear. The CDR3 is made up of 14 amino acids. The ends were cut back, 0 bases at V and 6 bases at J, with 10 bases in the middle. Germline V gives CDR1 SGHNT, CDR2 YYREEE (reference sequence). The CDR3 nucleotides read TGTGCCAGCAGCTTGGTTCCTAGTTCCAATGAGCAGTTCTTC. Its translation is CASSLVPSSNEQFF.

CDR3 in amino acids: CASSVLHGTVNNSPLHF. CDR3 in DNA: TGTGCCAGCAGTGTCCTTCACGGGACAGTCAACAATTCACCCCTCCACTTT. The chain has TRBV6-1 and TRBJ1-6; 7 bases line up with TRBD1. The trim removed 4 bases at V and 7 bases at J, leaving 13 bases unmatched. This CDR3 has 17 amino acids. CDR1 is MNHNS, CDR2 SASEGT, per germline.

The genes are TRBV7-1 and TRBJ2-7; possibly TRBD1 or TRBD2 for D (5 bases each). TRBV7-1 is identified as an open reading frame with a role that is uncertain. With 4 bases removed from V and 6 bases from J, the gap between germline ends came to 10 bases. CDR3 length equals 12 residues. The CDR3 DNA sequence: TGTGCCAGCAGCTTAATTGGGGGCGAGCAGTACGTC. This sequence encodes CASSLIGGEQYV.

V usage is TRBV7-9 and J usage is TRBJ2-6; 9 nucleotides line up with TRBD1. Germline CDR1 and CDR2: SEHNR and FQNEAQ (reference sequence). With V trimmed by 5 bases and J by 13 bases, 18 bases remained unmatched. CDR3 length: 17 amino acids. The DNA for the CDR3 is TGTGCCAGCAGCCCGGGAAGATGGGGACAGGGATTACCAGTCCTGACTTTC. Residues: CASSPGRWGQGLPVLTF. Variable domain in full (rest from reference TRBV7-9 and TRBJ2-6): DTGVSQNPRHKITKRGQNVTFRCDPISEHNRLYWYRQTLGQGPEFLTYFQNEAQLEKSRLLSDRFSAERPKGSFSTLEIQRTEQGDSAMYLCASSPGRWGQGLPVLTFGAGSRLTVL.

This chain joins TRBV5-4 and TRBJ2-2, with no clear D. This CDR3 has 12 amino acids. The ends were cut back, 1 base at V and 6 bases at J, with 4 bases in the middle. Germline-derived CDR1 and CDR2 are SGHNT and YYREEE (reference sequence). This CDR3 is CASSLFAGELFF. CDR3 nucleotides: TGTGCCAGCAGCTTGTTCGCCGGGGAGCTGTTTTTT.

V and J are TRBV6-6 and TRBJ1-6; D perhaps matches TRBD1 (6 bases). V gave up 5 bases and J gave up 6 bases, with 11 bases separating them. Germline CDR1 and CDR2: MNHNY and SVGAGI (reference sequence). The CDR3 is 14 residues long. CDR3 region: CASSPTGANSPLHF. The CDR3, as DNA: TGTGCCAGCAGTCCGACAGGAGCTAATTCACCCCTCCACTTT.

This CDR3 is CASRPRTVLDTDTQYF. The CDR3 region has the DNA TGCGCCAGCAGACCTCGGACAGTCTTGGACACAGATACGCAGTATTTT. The chain has TRBV5-1 and TRBJ2-3, with D possibly being TRBD1 (6 bases). CDR1 is SGHRS and CDR2 is YFSETQ in the germline V gene. Trimming stripped 5 bases from V and 2 bases from J, with 18 bases between. This CDR3 has 16 amino acids.

This clone was picked up one time. The V and J genes are TRBV7-6 and TRBJ2-1; 7 positions match TRBD2. V gave up 5 bases and J gave up 6 bases; unmatched junction bases: 10. Germline CDR1 is SGHVS and CDR2 is FNYEAQ. CDR3 length: 15 residues. The CDR3 reads CASSPLQRLANEQFF. In nucleotides, the CDR3 is TGTGCCAGCAGCCCATTACAGAGACTAGCCAATGAGCAGTTCTTC. The full variable domain, in which reference TRBV7-6 and TRBJ2-1 provide the parts outside the CDR3, is GAGVSQSPRYKVTKRGQDVALRCDPISGHVSLYWYRQALGQGPEFLTYFNYEAQQDKSGLPNDRFSAERPEGSISTLTIQRTEQRDSAMYRCASSPLQRLANEQFFGPGTRLTVL.

The chain joins TRBV4-3 to TRBJ2-2; D is unclear. Germline CDR1 reads LGHNA; CDR2 reads YSLEER. The CDR3 spans 14 residues. The V end lost 0 bases, the J end lost 8 bases, and 10 bases lay between the germline ends. CDR3 amino acids: CASSQEWGRGELFF. In nucleotides, the CDR3 is TGCGCCAGCAGCCAAGAGTGGGGAAGGGGGGAGCTGTTTTTT.

The rearrangement links TRBV2 to TRBJ1-4; D possibly corresponds to TRBD1 (6 bases). Germline values: CDR1 SNHLY, CDR2 FYNNEI. This CDR3 is built from 12 residues. The V end lost 4 bases, the J end lost 11 bases, and 11 bases lay between the germline ends. The CDR3: CASSGGQPKLFF. The DNA for the CDR3 is TGTGCCAGCAGTGGAGGACAGCCTAAACTGTTTTTT. Drawing the rest from reference TRBV2 and TRBJ1-4, the complete variable domain is EPEVTQTPSHQVTQMGQEVILRCVPISNHLYFYWYRQILGQKVEFLVSFYNNEISEKSEIFDDQFSVERPDGSNFTLKIRSTKLEDSAMYFCASSGGQPKLFFGSGTQLSVL.

This clone was observed a handful of times. This sequence joins TRBV4-1 and TRBJ2-3, with D unresolved. In germline, CDR1 is MGHRA, CDR2 YSYEKL. CDR3 length equals 15 residues. Trimming removed 1 base at V and 0 bases at J, with 8 bases between. The CDR3 bases are TGCGCCAGCAGCCAAGTTATCGGCAGCACAGATACGCAGTATTTT. This sequence encodes CASSQVIGSTDTQYF.

V gene TRBV5-6 combines with J gene TRBJ2-3, with 11 positions matching TRBD2. The CDR3 runs to 16 residues. V dropped 5 bases and J dropped 3; count of bases not matched to a gene: 8. CDR1 is SGHDT and CDR2 is YYEEEE in the germline V gene. The DNA for the CDR3 is TGTGCCAGCAGGTTAGCGGGGGGGCTTACGACAGATACGCAGTATTTT. Amino acids: CASRLAGGLTTDTQYF.

This clone was observed a single time. CDR3 region: CASSLAGGAQETQYF. In nucleotides, the CDR3 is TGTGCCAGCAGCTTAGCCGGGGGGGCTCAAGAGACCCAGTACTTC. V usage is TRBV7-2 and J usage is TRBJ2-5; 8 bases agree with TRBD2. The CDR3 is 15 amino acids. The J segment lost 2 bases and the V segment lost 0 bases, leaving 2 bases of the junction unmatched. Germline V gene sequence: CDR1 SGHTA, CDR2 FQGNSA.

The V call is TRBV10-1, the J call TRBJ2-3, with a weak D call TRBD1 (6 bases). The CDR3 is made up of 14 amino acids. The V end was cut by 1 base, the J end by 2 bases, with 7 bases between. Per the germline V gene, CDR1 is WNHNN and CDR2 is SYGVQD (reference sequence). CDR3 nucleotide sequence: TGCGCCAGCAGTGAGTGGGACAACACAGATACGCAGTATTTT. This gives the protein CASSEWDNTDTQYF.

This sequence joins TRBV19 and TRBJ2-7; 7 nucleotides line up with TRBD1. Germline CDR1 and CDR2: LNHDA and SQIVND (reference sequence). The V and J ends lost 1 base and 1 base, in that order; junction bases with no gene match: 4. The CDR3 is 15 amino acids. The CDR3 DNA reads as TGTGCCAGTAGTATAGTATCGGGACAGTCCTACGAGCAGTACTTC. Amino acid sequence: CASSIVSGQSYEQYF. Drawing the rest from reference TRBV19 and TRBJ2-7, the complete variable domain is DGGITQSPKYLFRKEGQNVTLSCEQNLNHDAMYWYRQDPGQGLRLIYYSQIVNDFQKGDIAEGYSVSREKKESFPLTVTSAQKNPTAFYLCASSIVSGQSYEQYFGPGTRLTVT.

This clone was recorded only once. This chain joins TRBV27 and TRBJ2-5; 7 bases agree with TRBD1. The V gene's germline CDR1 is MNHEY and CDR2 SMNVEV (reference sequence). V shed 8 bases, J shed 1 base, and the junction held 4 bases outside the gene matches. CDR3 length: 13 residues. CDR3 sequence: CASHRDSQETQYF. In nucleotides, the CDR3 is TGTGCCAGCCATAGGGACAGCCAAGAGACCCAGTACTTC.

The chain carries TRBV6-5 and TRBJ1-6; 7 bases align to TRBD1. The junction had 5 bases not matched to a gene; V was cut back by 2 bases and J by 4 bases. The length of the CDR3 is 16 residues. Germline values: CDR1 MNHEY, CDR2 SVGAGI. CDR3 region: CASSYGQGVYNSPLHF. The CDR3 nucleotides are TGTGCCAGCAGTTACGGGCAGGGGGTGTATAATTCACCCCTCCACTTT.

The chain combines TRBV19 with TRBJ2-1, with 7 nucleotides matching TRBD1. V lost 1 base to trimming and J lost 0 bases; unmatched junction nucleotides: 3. CDR3 length: 16 residues. The germline V gene encodes CDR1 LNHDA and CDR2 SQIVND (reference sequence). The DNA of the CDR3 is TGTGCCAGTAGTATAGGGGACAGTAGCTCCTACAATGAGCAGTTCTTC. It specifies CASSIGDSSSYNEQFF.

The rearrangement links TRBV15 to TRBJ1-4; D is perhaps TRBD1 (5 bases). Between the trimmed V and J ends, which lost 0 bases and 2 bases, there was a span of 7 bases. From germline, CDR1 is LNHNV and CDR2 YYDKDF (reference sequence). The CDR3 is 15 residues long. The CDR3 coding sequence is TGTGCCACCAGCAGAGATCAGGGCACTAATGAAAAACTGTTTTTT. Protein sequence: CATSRDQGTNEKLFF.

The V call is TRBV27, the J call TRBJ2-5; 10 nucleotides agree with TRBD2. Germline V CDR1 and CDR2: MNHEY, SMNVEV (reference sequence). V dropped 1 base and J dropped 5; count of bases not matched to a gene: 7. This CDR3 comprises 16 residues. CDR3 nucleotides: TGTGCCAGCAGTTTATATCCTAGCGGGAGTCGGGAGACCCAGTACTTC. Protein sequence: CASSLYPSGSRETQYF.